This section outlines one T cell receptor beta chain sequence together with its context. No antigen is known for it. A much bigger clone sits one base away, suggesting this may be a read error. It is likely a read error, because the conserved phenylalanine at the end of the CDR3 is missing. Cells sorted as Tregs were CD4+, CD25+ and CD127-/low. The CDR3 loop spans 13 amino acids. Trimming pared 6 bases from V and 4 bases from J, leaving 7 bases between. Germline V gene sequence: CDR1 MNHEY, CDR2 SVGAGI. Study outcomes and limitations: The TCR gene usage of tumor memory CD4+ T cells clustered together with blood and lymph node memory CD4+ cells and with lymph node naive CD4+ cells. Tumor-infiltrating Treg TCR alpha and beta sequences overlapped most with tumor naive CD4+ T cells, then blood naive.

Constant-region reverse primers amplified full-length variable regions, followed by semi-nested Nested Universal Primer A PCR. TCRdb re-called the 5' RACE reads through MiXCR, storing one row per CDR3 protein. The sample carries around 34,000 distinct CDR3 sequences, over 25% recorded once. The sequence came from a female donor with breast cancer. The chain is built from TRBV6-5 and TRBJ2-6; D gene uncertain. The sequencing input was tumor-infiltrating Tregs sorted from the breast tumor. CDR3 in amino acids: CASRTVGANVLTL. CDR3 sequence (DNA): TGTGCCAGCAGAACGGTGGGGGCCAACGTCCTGACTCTC.